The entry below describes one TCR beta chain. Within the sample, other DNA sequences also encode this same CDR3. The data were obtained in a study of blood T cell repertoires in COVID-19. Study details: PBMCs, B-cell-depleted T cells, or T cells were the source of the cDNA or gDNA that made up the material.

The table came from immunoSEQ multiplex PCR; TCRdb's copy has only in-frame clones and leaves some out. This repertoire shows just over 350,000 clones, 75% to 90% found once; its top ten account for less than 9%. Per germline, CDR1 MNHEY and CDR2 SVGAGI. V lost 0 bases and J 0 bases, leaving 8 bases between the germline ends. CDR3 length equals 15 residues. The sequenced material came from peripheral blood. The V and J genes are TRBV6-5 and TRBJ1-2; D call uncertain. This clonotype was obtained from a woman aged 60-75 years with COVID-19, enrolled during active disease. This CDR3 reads CASSYSSGSNYGYTF. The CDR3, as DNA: TGTGCCAGCAGTTACTCGAGCGGCTCTAACTATGGCTACACCTTC.